Reported below is one TCR beta chain. Other DNA sequences within the sample encode an identical CDR3. The record originates from a study of blood T cell repertoires in COVID-19. Study background: The study drew acute and convalescent COVID-19 samples from the United States, Italy and Spain. The cDNA or gDNA used as material had been derived from T cells, B-cell-depleted T cells, or PBMCs.

Authors' analysis steps: It was from reference gene primer amplification that nucleated cell counts were estimated. Measured with immunoSEQ multiplex PCR; TCRdb has only the in-frame clones, and not every one. V and J calls plus clone size are reproduced from that table; the DNA served to infer D and trimming. The data show 150,000 to 200,000 clones, 75% to 80% seen once. This TCR was recovered from a woman in her 70s with acute or convalescent COVID-19. The sequenced sample consisted of peripheral blood.

CDR3 sequence: CASSDSYEQYF. DNA for the CDR3: TGTGCCAGCAGCGACAGCTACGAGCAGTACTTC. This chain uses TRBV2 with TRBJ2-7; maybe TRBD1 (5 bases). Germline assignment: CDR1 SNHLY and CDR2 FYNNEI. The CDR3 spans 11 residues. With 6 bases removed from V and 3 bases from J, the gap between germline ends came to 6 bases.